A selection of T cell receptor beta chains follows, all from one sample in a study of identical twins. MiXCR, run by TCRdb on the 5' RACE reads, gives a single entry per CDR3 protein. The sample yields about 210,000 distinct CDR3 sequences, approximately 9% seen once. Input material: memory (CD45RO+) T cells sorted from blood. The receptors here all came from a woman aged 18-29 years in good health. The CDR3 runs from the conserved cysteine through the conserved F or W. D genes are given only for firm matches. Size tells how often a clone was seen (once, few, many) or the class of an expanded clone, and some rows leave it out.

CDR3 DNA: TGTGCCAGCAGTACGGAGGGACAGGGCAAGGGGAGCGAGCAGTACTTC
CDR3 protein: CASSTEGQGKGSEQYF
J gene: TRBJ2-7
D gene: TRBD1
clone size: -
V gene: TRBV27

CDR3 DNA: TGCGCCAGCAGTCCCGGGACAGGGTATTCTGAAGCTTTCTTT
CDR3 protein: CASSPGTGYSEAFF
J gene: TRBJ1-1
D gene: TRBD1
clone size: few
V gene: TRBV5-1

CDR3 DNA: TGTGCCAGCAGTTTTGGGGCGGGGACCTCATCAGATACGCAGTATTTT
CDR3 protein: CASSFGAGTSSDTQYF
J gene: TRBJ2-3
D gene: -
clone size: few
V gene: TRBV12-3/TRBV12-4

CDR3 DNA: TGTGCCAGCAGTTCACAGGGGGGCCAGCCCCAGCATTTT
CDR3 protein: CASSSQGGQPQHF
J gene: TRBJ1-5
D gene: TRBD1
clone size: -
V gene: TRBV12-3/TRBV12-4

CDR3 DNA: TGCGCCAGCAGCTTGGACGGGGCTATCGGGGAGCTGTTTTTT
CDR3 protein: CASSLDGAIGELFF
J gene: TRBJ2-2
D gene: -
clone size: few
V gene: TRBV5-1

CDR3 DNA: TGCAGTGCTAGGGGGGGGTTCCAGACCCAGTACTTC
CDR3 protein: CSARGGFQTQYF
J gene: TRBJ2-5
D gene: TRBD2
clone size: -
V gene: TRBV20-1

CDR3 DNA: TGTGCCAGCAGTTCCCGGGACACCTTTGGTGGGGAGCTGTTTTTT
CDR3 protein: CASSSRDTFGGELFF
J gene: TRBJ2-2
D gene: -
clone size: few
V gene: TRBV27

CDR3 DNA: TGTGCCAGCAGCCAAGCGAGGGGGGGCACTGAAGCTTTCTTT
CDR3 protein: CASSQARGGTEAFF
J gene: TRBJ1-1
D gene: -
clone size: many
V gene: TRBV3-1

CDR3 DNA: TGCAGTGCTAGTGCCGGGACTAGCGGGGGGTTTCGCACAGATACGCAGTATTTT
CDR3 protein: CSASAGTSGGFRTDTQYF
J gene: TRBJ2-3
D gene: TRBD2
clone size: few
V gene: TRBV20-1

CDR3 DNA: TGTGCCAGCAGCGGACTAGCGGGAACCCATGAGCAGTTCTTC
CDR3 protein: CASSGLAGTHEQFF
J gene: TRBJ2-1
D gene: TRBD2
clone size: -
V gene: TRBV12-3/TRBV12-4

CDR3 DNA: TGCGCCAGCAGCTTGGATGGACAGTACAACTATGGCTACACCTTC
CDR3 protein: CASSLDGQYNYGYTF
J gene: TRBJ1-2
D gene: -
clone size: few
V gene: TRBV5-1

CDR3 DNA: TGTGCCAGCAGCTTAGGAATAAGCTACGAGCAGTACTTC
CDR3 protein: CASSLGISYEQYF
J gene: TRBJ2-7
D gene: -
clone size: -
V gene: TRBV11-2

CDR3 DNA: TGCAGCGTTGCCGGACAGAACACAGATACGCAGTATTTT
CDR3 protein: CSVAGQNTDTQYF
J gene: TRBJ2-3
D gene: -
clone size: many
V gene: TRBV29-1

CDR3 DNA: TGTGCCAGCAGTTTATGGGTCACGGACACAGATACGCAGTATTTT
CDR3 protein: CASSLWVTDTDTQYF
J gene: TRBJ2-3
D gene: -
clone size: few
V gene: TRBV12-3/TRBV12-4

CDR3 DNA: TGTGCCATCAGTGTAGGGGGAGCGTCCTATGGCTACACCTTC
CDR3 protein: CAISVGGASYGYTF
J gene: TRBJ1-2
D gene: -
clone size: -
V gene: TRBV10-3